Given below is one T cell receptor beta chain in context. Its antigen remains unidentified. Germline CDR1 and CDR2: MRHNA and SNTAGT. With V trimmed by 4 bases and J by 7 bases, 4 bases remained unmatched. This CDR3 region has 13 residues. The PCR ran on 60 Vbeta and 13 Jbeta primers. TCRdb keeps only in-frame clones here, not all; method: immunoSEQ multiplex PCR. This sample yields roughly 180,000 clones, of which 84% are seen a single time; 0.8% to 1.3% belongs to the top ten. The data derive from a study of cytomegalovirus exposure and HLA in healthy donors. On the study more broadly: A data release that came early held approximately 85 million unique TCRs from HLA-typed donors. General observations from the study: Earlier results showed most TCR beta V segments being productive about 87% or about 30% of the time.

Sequencing used PBMCs. This sequence joins TRBV6-4 and TRBJ2-1; 7 nucleotides line up with TRBD2. The receptor was isolated from a man aged 25 to 40 in good health and CMV-seronegative. DNA for the CDR3: TGTGCCAGCAGTGTCACTAGCGAAAATGAGCAGTTCTTC. Translated, it gives CASSVTSENEQFF.